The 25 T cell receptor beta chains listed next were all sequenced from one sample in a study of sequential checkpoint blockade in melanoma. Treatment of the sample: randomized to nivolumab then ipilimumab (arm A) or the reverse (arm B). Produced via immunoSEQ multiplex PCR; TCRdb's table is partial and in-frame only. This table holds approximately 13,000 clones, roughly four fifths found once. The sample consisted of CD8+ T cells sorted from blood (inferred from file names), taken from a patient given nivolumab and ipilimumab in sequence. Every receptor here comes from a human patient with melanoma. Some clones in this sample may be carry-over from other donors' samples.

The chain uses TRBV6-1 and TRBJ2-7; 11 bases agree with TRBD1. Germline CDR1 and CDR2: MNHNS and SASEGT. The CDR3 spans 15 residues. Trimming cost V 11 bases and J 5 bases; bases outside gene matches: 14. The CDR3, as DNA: TGTGCCTCTATTTATCAGGGGACAGGGGGAAACGAGCAGTACTTC. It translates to CASIYQGTGGNEQYF.

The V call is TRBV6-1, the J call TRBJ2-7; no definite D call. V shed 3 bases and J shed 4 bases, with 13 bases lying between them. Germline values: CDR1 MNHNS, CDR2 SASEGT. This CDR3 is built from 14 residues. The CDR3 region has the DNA TGTGCCAGCAGTGATCGGATAACTACTTACGAGCAGTACTTC. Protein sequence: CASSDRITTYEQYF.

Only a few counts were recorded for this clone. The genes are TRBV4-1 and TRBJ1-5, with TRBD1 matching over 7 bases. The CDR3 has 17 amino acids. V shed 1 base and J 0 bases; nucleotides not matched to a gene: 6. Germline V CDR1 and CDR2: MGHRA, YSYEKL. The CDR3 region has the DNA TGCGCCAGCAGCCAAGGCGACAGGGAGTATAGCAATCAGCCCCAGCATTTT. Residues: CASSQGDREYSNQPQHF.

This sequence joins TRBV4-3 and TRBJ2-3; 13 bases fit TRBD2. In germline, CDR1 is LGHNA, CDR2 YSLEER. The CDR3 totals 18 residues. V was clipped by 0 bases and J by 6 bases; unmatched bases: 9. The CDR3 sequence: CASSQDRGLAGMSDTQYF. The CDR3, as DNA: TGCGCCAGCAGCCAAGATAGGGGACTAGCGGGGATGTCGGATACGCAGTATTTT.

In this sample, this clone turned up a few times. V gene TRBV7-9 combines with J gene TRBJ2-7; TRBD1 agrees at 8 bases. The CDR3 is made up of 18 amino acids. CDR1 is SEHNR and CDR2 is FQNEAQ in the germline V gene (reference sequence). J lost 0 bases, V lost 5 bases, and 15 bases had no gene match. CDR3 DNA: TGTGCCAGCAGCCAGTCCGGGACAGGTGCTTTCAACTCCTACGAGCAGTACTTC. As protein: CASSQSGTGAFNSYEQYF. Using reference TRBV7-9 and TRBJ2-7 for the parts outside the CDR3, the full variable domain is DTGVSQNPRHKITKRGQNVTFRCDPISEHNRLYWYRQTLGQGPEFLTYFQNEAQLEKSRLLSDRFSAERPKGSFSTLEIQRTEQGDSAMYLCASSQSGTGAFNSYEQYFGPGTRLTVT.

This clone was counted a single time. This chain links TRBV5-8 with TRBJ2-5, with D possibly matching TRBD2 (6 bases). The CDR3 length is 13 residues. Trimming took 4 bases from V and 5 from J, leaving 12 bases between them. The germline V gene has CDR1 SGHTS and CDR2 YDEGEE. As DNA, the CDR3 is TGTGCCAGCAGCCCGGGGGAACAGGAGACCCAGTACTTC. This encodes CASSPGEQETQYF.

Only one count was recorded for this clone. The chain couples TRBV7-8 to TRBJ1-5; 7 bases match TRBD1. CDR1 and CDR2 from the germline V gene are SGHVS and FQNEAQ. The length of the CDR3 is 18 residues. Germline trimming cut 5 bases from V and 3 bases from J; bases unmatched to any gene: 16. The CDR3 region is CASSPRLGQRFVNQPQHF. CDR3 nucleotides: TGTGCCAGCAGCCCCCGTCTGGGACAGAGGTTTGTCAATCAGCCCCAGCATTTT.

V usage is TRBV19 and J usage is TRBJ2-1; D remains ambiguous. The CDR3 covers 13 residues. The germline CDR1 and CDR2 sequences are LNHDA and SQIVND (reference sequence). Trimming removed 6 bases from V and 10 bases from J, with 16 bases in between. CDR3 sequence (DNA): TGTGCCAGTAGCCTCCAGGAAAGTACCGAGCAGTTCTTC. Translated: CASSLQESTEQFF.

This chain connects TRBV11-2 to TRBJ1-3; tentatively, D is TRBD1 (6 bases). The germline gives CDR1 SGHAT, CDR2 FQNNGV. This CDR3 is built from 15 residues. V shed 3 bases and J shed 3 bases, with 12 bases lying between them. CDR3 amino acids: CASSFPGQLGNTIYF. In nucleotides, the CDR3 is TGTGCCAGCAGCTTCCCGGGACAACTTGGAAACACCATATATTTT.

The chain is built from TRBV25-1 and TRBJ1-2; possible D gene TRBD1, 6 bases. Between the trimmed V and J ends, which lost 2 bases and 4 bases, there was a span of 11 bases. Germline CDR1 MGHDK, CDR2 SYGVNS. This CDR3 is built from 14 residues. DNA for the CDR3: TGTGCCAGCAGTGAAACGGCCAGGGGCTATGGCTACACCTTC. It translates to CASSETARGYGYTF.

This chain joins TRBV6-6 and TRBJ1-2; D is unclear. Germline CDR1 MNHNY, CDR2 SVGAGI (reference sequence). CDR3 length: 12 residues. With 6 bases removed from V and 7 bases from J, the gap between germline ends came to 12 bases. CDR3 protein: CASRNTRGGYTF. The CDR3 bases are TGTGCCAGCAGAAATACCCGGGGTGGCTACACCTTC.

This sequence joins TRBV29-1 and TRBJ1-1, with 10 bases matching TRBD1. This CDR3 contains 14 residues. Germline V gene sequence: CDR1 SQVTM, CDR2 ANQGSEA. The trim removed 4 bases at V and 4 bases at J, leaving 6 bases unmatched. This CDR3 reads CSVGRDRGGTEAFF. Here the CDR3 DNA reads TGCAGCGTTGGTAGGGACAGGGGAGGCACTGAAGCTTTCTTT.

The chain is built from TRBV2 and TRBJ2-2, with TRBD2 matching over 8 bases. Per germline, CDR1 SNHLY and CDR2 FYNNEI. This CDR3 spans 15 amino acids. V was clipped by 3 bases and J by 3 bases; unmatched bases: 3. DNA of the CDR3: TGTGCCAGCAGTGAGGACGGGAGGGACACCGGGGAGCTGTTTTTT. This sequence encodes CASSEDGRDTGELFF.

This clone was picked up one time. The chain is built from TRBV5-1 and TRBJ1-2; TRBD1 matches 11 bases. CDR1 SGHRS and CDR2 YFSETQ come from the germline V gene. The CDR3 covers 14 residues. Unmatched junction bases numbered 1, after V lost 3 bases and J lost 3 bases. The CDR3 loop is CASSWTGGDYGYTF. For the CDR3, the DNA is TGCGCCAGCAGCTGGACAGGGGGCGACTATGGCTACACCTTC.

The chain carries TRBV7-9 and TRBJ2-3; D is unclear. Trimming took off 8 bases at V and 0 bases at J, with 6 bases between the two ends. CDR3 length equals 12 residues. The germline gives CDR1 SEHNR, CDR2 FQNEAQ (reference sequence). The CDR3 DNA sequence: TGTGCCAGCCTCCTAAGCACAGATACGCAGTATTTT. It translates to CASLLSTDTQYF.

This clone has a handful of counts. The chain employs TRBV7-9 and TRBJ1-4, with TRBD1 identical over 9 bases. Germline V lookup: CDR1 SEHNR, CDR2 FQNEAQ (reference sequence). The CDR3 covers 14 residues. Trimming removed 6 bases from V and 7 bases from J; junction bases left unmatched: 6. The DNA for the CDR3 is TGTGCCAGCAGTCGTGGGACAGGGAGTGAAAAACTGTTTTTT. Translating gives CASSRGTGSEKLFF.

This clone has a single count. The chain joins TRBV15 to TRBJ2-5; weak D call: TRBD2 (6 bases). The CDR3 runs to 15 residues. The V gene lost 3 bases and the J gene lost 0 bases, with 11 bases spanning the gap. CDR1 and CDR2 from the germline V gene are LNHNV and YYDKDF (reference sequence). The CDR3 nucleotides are TGTGCCACCAGCAGTGTCAGGGAGGACCAAGAGACCCAGTACTTC. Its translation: CATSSVREDQETQYF.

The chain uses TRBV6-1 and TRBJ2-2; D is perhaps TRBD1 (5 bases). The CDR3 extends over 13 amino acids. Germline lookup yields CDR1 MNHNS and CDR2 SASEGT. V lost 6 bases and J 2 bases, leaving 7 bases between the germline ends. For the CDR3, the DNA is TGTGCCAGCAGGGACAAAAACACCGGGGAGCTGTTTTTT. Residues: CASRDKNTGELFF.

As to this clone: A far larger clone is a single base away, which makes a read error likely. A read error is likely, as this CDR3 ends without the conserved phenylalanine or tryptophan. CDR3 sequence: CASSQRAGGRSGNTIYI. As DNA, the CDR3 is TGCGCCAGCAGCCAAAGGGCAGGAGGCCGCTCTGGAAACACCATATATATT. The chain couples TRBV4-3 to TRBJ1-3; D not resolved. CDR1 LGHNA and CDR2 YSLEER come from the germline V gene. Trimming took off 2 bases at V and 0 bases at J, with 14 bases between the two ends. The CDR3 sequence is 17 residues long.

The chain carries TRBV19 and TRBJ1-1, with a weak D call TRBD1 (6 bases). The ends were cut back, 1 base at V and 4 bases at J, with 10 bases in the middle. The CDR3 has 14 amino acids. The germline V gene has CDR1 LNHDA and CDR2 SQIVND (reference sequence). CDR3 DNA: TGTGCCAGTAGTATAGCCGCAGGGGTCACTGAAGCTTTCTTT. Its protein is CASSIAAGVTEAFF.

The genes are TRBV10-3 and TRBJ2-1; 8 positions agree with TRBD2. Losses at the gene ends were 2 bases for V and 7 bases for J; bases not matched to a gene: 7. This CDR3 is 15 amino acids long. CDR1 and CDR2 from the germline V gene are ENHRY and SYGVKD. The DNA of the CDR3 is TGTGCCATCAGTGAGCGGGGGGGCCTTTCAAATGAGCAGTTCTTC. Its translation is CAISERGGLSNEQFF.

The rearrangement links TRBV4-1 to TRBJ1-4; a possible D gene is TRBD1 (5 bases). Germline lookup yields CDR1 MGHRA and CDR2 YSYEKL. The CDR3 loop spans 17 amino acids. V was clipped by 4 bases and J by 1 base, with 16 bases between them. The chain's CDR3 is CASSLRGHGGTNEKLFF. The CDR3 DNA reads TGCGCCAGCAGCCTCCGAGGTCACGGGGGAACTAATGAAAAACTGTTTTTT.

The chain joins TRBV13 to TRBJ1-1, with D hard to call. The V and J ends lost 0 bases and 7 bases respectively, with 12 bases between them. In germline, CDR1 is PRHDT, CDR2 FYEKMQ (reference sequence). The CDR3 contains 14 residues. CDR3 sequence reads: CASSLGGRGNEAFF. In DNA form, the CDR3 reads TGTGCCAGCAGCTTAGGGGGGAGAGGCAATGAAGCTTTCTTT.

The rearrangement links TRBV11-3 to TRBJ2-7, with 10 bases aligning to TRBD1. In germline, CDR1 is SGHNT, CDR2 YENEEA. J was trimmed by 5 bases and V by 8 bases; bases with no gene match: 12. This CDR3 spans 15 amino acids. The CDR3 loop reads CASYDSPTGGHEQYF. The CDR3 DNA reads TGTGCCAGCTACGATTCCCCGACAGGGGGCCACGAGCAGTACTTC.

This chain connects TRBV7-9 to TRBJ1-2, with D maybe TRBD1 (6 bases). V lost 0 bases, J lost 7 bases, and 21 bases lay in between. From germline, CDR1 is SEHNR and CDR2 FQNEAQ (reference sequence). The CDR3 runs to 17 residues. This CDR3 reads CASSLAGPGEFVGGYTF. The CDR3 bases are TGTGCCAGCAGCTTAGCGGGCCCAGGGGAGTTCGTAGGTGGCTACACCTTC.